Listed here are 27 T cell receptor beta chains from one sample, sequenced in a study of T cell responses to AZD1222 COVID-19 vaccine. Some clones are missing from TCRdb's copy, which holds only in-frame ones; the method was immunoSEQ multiplex PCR. The repertoire has approximately 130,000 clones, about 90% of them found once; the top ten carry almost 5.5%. The sample consisted of peripheral blood, taken on day 0 of AZD1222 vaccination. These receptors all come from an adult in good health.

The chain is built from TRBV14 and TRBJ2-1; TRBD2 aligns across 9 bases. J lost 7 bases, V lost 1 base, and 11 bases had no gene match. This CDR3 has 17 residues. Germline CDR1 is SGHDN and CDR2 is FVKESK. This CDR3 reads CASSQGFGASGNNEQFF. The CDR3 coding sequence is TGTGCCAGCAGCCAAGGGTTTGGGGCTAGCGGGAATAATGAGCAGTTCTTC. The variable domain in full, with the rest retrieved from reference TRBV14 and TRBJ2-1, is EAGVTQFPSHSVIEKGQTVTLRCDPISGHDNLYWYRRVMGKEIKFLLHFVKESKQDESGMPNNRFLAERTGGTYSTLKVQPAELEDSGVYFCASSQGFGASGNNEQFFGPGTRLTVL.

J is TRBJ1-1 and V is TRBV2; D unclear. Trimming stripped 6 bases from V and 7 bases from J, with 6 bases between. CDR3 length: 10 residues. In germline, CDR1 is SNHLY, CDR2 FYNNEI. The CDR3 protein is CASRGIEAFF. The CDR3 DNA is TGTGCCAGCAGGGGGATTGAAGCTTTCTTT.

The chain is built from TRBV6-5 and TRBJ1-3; no clear D gene. V lost 7 bases and J lost 0, with 4 bases in between. Germline CDR1 MNHEY, CDR2 SVGAGI. The CDR3 runs to 12 residues. CDR3 residues: CASKSSGNTIYF. The CDR3 DNA sequence: TGTGCCAGCAAGTCCTCTGGAAACACCATATATTTT.

This chain joins TRBV6-5 and TRBJ2-5; the match to TRBD2 covers 7 bases. The CDR3 has 14 residues. Germline V gene lookup returns CDR1 MNHEY and CDR2 SVGAGI. V was pared by 2 bases and J by 5 bases, with 5 bases of the junction left unmatched. CDR3 in DNA: TGTGCCAGCAGTTACGGCGGGAGAATGGAGACCCAGTACTTC. Its protein product is CASSYGGRMETQYF.

The rearrangement links TRBV7-8 to TRBJ1-1; D ambiguous. The V and J ends lost 0 bases and 2 bases respectively, with 7 bases between them. The germline CDR1 and CDR2 sequences are SGHVS and FQNEAQ. This CDR3 has 14 residues. CDR3 loop: CASSLAELNTEAFF. The CDR3 DNA reads as TGTGCCAGCAGCTTAGCAGAACTTAACACTGAAGCTTTCTTT.

The chain combines TRBV19 with TRBJ1-3, with unresolved D. The CDR3 length is 14 residues. The V end lost 8 bases, the J end lost 0 bases, and 11 bases lay between the germline ends. The germline V gene has CDR1 LNHDA and CDR2 SQIVND (reference sequence). CDR3 sequence: CASSESVSGNTIYF. The CDR3 bases are TGTGCCAGTTCCGAGTCCGTCTCTGGAAACACCATATATTTT.

The CDR3 coding sequence is TGTGCCAGCTCTCTTGACTTTGACAGTAACTATGGCTACACCTTC. This gives the protein CASSLDFDSNYGYTF. The chain has TRBV18 and TRBJ1-2; TRBD1 might be the D (5 bases). CDR3 length: 15 residues. Germline V lookup: CDR1 KGHSH, CDR2 LQKENI. The ends were cut back, 6 bases at V and 1 base at J, with 15 bases in the middle.

The V gene is TRBV7-8, the J gene TRBJ2-7; 9 positions match TRBD2. The V segment lost 0 bases and the J segment 6 bases; nucleotides outside the gene matches: 12. The length of the CDR3 is 17 residues. The germline gives CDR1 SGHVS, CDR2 FQNEAQ. CDR3 loop: CASSLAVAGGGLSEQYF. CDR3 nucleotides: TGTGCCAGCAGCTTAGCCGTGGCGGGAGGGGGTTTAAGCGAGCAGTACTTC.

J is TRBJ2-1 and V is TRBV28; no definite D call. The CDR3 runs 11 residues. CDR1 is MDHEN, CDR2 SYDVKM, per germline. Between the trimmed V and J ends, which lost 3 bases and 4 bases, there was a span of 1 base. This chain's CDR3 is CASSFYNEQFF. DNA of the CDR3: TGTGCCAGCAGTTTTTACAATGAGCAGTTCTTC.

J is TRBJ1-2 and V is TRBV19; TRBD1 aligns across 8 bases. CDR3 size: 15 residues. Losses at the gene ends were 2 bases for V and 8 bases for J; bases not matched to a gene: 10. The germline V gene has CDR1 LNHDA and CDR2 SQIVND (reference sequence). CDR3 in amino acids: CASSITGGQGQGYTF. The CDR3 coding sequence is TGTGCCAGTAGTATAACGGGAGGACAGGGTCAAGGCTACACCTTC.

The chain joins TRBV5-6 to TRBJ2-3; 9 bases align to TRBD1. V was pared by 1 base and J by 4 bases, with 4 bases of the junction left unmatched. This CDR3 is built from 15 residues. CDR1 is SGHDT and CDR2 is YYEEEE in the germline V gene. DNA of the CDR3: TGTGCCAGCAGCTTGTACAGGGGGCTGGCAGATACGCAGTATTTT. It encodes CASSLYRGLADTQYF.

This clone has just a few counts. This same CDR3 is encoded by further DNA sequences in the sample. V usage is TRBV18 and J usage is TRBJ2-7, with TRBD1 matching 7 bases. V trimming: 1 base; J trimming: 2 bases; junction bases outside the gene matches: 2. The CDR3 runs to 14 residues. Per the germline V gene, CDR1 is KGHSH and CDR2 is LQKENI. The CDR3 DNA is TGTGCCAGCTCACCACAGGGGGCCCCCTACGAGCAGTACTTC. It is translated as CASSPQGAPYEQYF. Based on the CDR3 plus reference TRBV18 and TRBJ2-7, the full variable domain is NAGVMQNPRHLVRRRGQEARLRCSPMKGHSHVYWYRQLPEEGLKFMVYLQKENIIDESGMPKERFSAEFPKEGPSILRIQQVVRGDSAAYFCASSPQGAPYEQYFGPGTRLTVT.

The CDR3 sequence is CASSLEAVGYTF. In DNA form, the CDR3 reads TGCGCCAGCAGCTTGGAGGCAGTCGGCTACACCTTC. J is TRBJ1-2 and V is TRBV5-1, with D unclear. This CDR3 is built from 12 residues. Germline V CDR1 and CDR2: SGHRS, YFSETQ. Trimming pared 0 bases from V and 8 bases from J, leaving 8 bases between.

This chain links TRBV2 with TRBJ2-7, with 7 bases identical to TRBD1. The CDR3 contains 12 residues. The V gene's germline CDR1 is SNHLY and CDR2 FYNNEI. With V trimmed by 8 bases and J by 3 bases, 4 bases remained unmatched. As DNA, the CDR3 is TGTGCCAGCGGGACAGTCTTCTACGAGCAGTACTTC. Its translation: CASGTVFYEQYF.

The DNA of the CDR3 is TGTGCCAGCAGGCTCTCCCGGGTTAATCAGCCCCAGCATTTT. Amino acid sequence: CASRLSRVNQPQHF. V gene TRBV28 combines with J gene TRBJ1-5, with D uncertain. Germline CDR1 is MDHEN and CDR2 is SYDVKM. V was shortened by 6 bases and J by 4 bases, with 13 bases between the two germline ends. This CDR3 has 14 amino acids. The full variable domain, rest sourced from reference TRBV28 and TRBJ1-5, is DVKVTQSSRYLVKRTGEKVFLECVQDMDHENMFWYRQDPGLGLRLIYFSYDVKMKEKGDIPEGYSVSREKKERFSLILESASTNQTSMYLCASRLSRVNQPQHFGDGTRLSIL.

This clone was picked up one time. The V gene is TRBV11-2, the J gene TRBJ1-2; D uncertain. CDR1 is SGHAT and CDR2 is FQNNGV in the germline V gene. Trimming pared 4 bases from V and 4 bases from J, leaving 7 bases between. The CDR3 is made up of 12 amino acids. CDR3 nucleotide sequence: TGTGCCAGCAGCTCAGGTCCCTATGGCTACACCTTC. As protein: CASSSGPYGYTF. Full variable domain (remainder filled in from reference TRBV11-2 and TRBJ1-2): EAGVAQSPRYKIIEKRQSVAFWCNPISGHATLYWYQQILGQGPKLLIQFQNNGVVDDSQLPKDRFSAERLKGVDSTLKIQPAKLEDSAVYLCASSSGPYGYTFGSGTRLTVV.

This chain's CDR3 is CASSLDGHENTEAFF. As DNA, the CDR3 is TGCGCCAGCAGCCTCGACGGACACGAGAACACTGAAGCTTTCTTT. This rearrangement joins TRBV5-1 to TRBJ1-1; a possible D gene is TRBD1 (5 bases). V gave up 4 bases and J gave up 1 base, with 14 bases separating them. The CDR3 is made up of 15 amino acids. CDR1 is SGHRS and CDR2 is YFSETQ in the germline V gene.

This clone has just a few counts. The chain joins TRBV19 to TRBJ1-5; D is uncertain. This CDR3 comprises 14 residues. V shed 4 bases and J shed 3 bases, with 10 bases lying between them. CDR1 is LNHDA and CDR2 is SQIVND in the germline V gene (reference sequence). The CDR3: CASSNLPANQPQHF. The CDR3 coding sequence is TGTGCCAGTAGTAATCTACCAGCCAATCAGCCCCAGCATTTT.

The rearrangement links TRBV7-9 to TRBJ2-7, with D uncertain. The V and J ends lost 2 bases and 2 bases respectively, with 16 bases between them. From germline, CDR1 is SEHNR and CDR2 FQNEAQ (reference sequence). The CDR3 is 16 amino acids. The CDR3 DNA is TGTGCCAGCAGCTTAAACCTGGGCACCAAGGCCTACGAGCAGTACTTC. This gives the protein CASSLNLGTKAYEQYF.

The V and J genes are TRBV2 and TRBJ1-1; 7 nucleotides align to TRBD1. CDR3 length: 13 residues. Looked up from germline, CDR1 is SNHLY and CDR2 is FYNNEI. The V gene end was trimmed by 6 bases and the J gene end by 6 bases; junction bases not matched to a gene: 7. CDR3 sequence: CASRVTGAAEAFF. The DNA for the CDR3 is TGTGCCAGCAGAGTTACAGGGGCGGCTGAAGCTTTCTTT.

This chain connects TRBV3-1 (or the pseudogene TRBV3-2) to TRBJ1-1, with unresolved D. From germline, CDR1 is LGHDT and CDR2 YNNKEL (reference sequence). CDR3 length: 21 amino acids. The V end was cut by 2 bases, the J end by 0 bases, with 28 bases between. CDR3 nucleotide sequence: TGTGCCAGCAGCCAACCGCCGGGCGGTTCGCCCAGGCTGCTAATGAACACTGAAGCTTTCTTT. It codes for CASSQPPGGSPRLLMNTEAFF.

CDR3 coding DNA: TGCGCCAGCAGCCAAGATGACAGGGGTAATGAAAAACTGTTTTTT. Its translation: CASSQDDRGNEKLFF. The chain recombines TRBV4-1 with TRBJ1-4; 8 bases align to TRBD1. CDR3 length: 15 amino acids. The germline gives CDR1 MGHRA, CDR2 YSYEKL. The J segment lost 4 bases and the V segment lost 0 bases, leaving 1 base of the junction unmatched.

The CDR3 DNA reads as TGTGCCAGCAGTCCGGGGACTAGCGGGAGGGGAGATACGCAGTATTTT. This encodes CASSPGTSGRGDTQYF. This chain connects TRBV2 to TRBJ2-3; the match to TRBD2 covers 16 bases. This CDR3 spans 16 amino acids. J was trimmed by 5 bases and V by 5 bases; bases with no gene match: 4. Germline V gives CDR1 SNHLY, CDR2 FYNNEI.

V and J are TRBV19 and TRBJ2-2; TRBD1 matches at 7 bases. The CDR3 is 13 residues long. Losses at the gene ends were 4 bases for V and 6 bases for J; bases not matched to a gene: 2. From germline, CDR1 is LNHDA and CDR2 SQIVND (reference sequence). The CDR3 DNA sequence: TGTGCCAGTAGTAGACAGGGCTCCGGGGAGCTGTTTTTT. It translates to CASSRQGSGELFF. Supplemented by reference TRBV19 and TRBJ2-2, the full variable domain reads DGGITQSPKYLFRKEGQNVTLSCEQNLNHDAMYWYRQDPGQGLRLIYYSQIVNDFQKGDIAEGYSVSREKKESFPLTVTSAQKNPTAFYLCASSRQGSGELFFGEGSRLTVL.

The CDR3 region has the DNA TGTGCCAGCAGCCCAGGGTCGAGCTCCTACGAGCAGTACTTC. As protein: CASSPGSSSYEQYF. This chain uses TRBV6-5 with TRBJ2-7, with a possible D match to TRBD1 (5 bases). Trimming cost V 6 bases and J 0 bases, with 12 bases left between them. Germline lookup yields CDR1 MNHEY and CDR2 SVGAGI. The CDR3 is 14 residues long.

This clone was counted a single time. The rearrangement uses TRBV29-1 and TRBJ1-3; D not certain. The germline V and J ends were trimmed by 6 bases and 7 bases, with 10 bases remaining between them. CDR3 length: 11 residues. Per the germline V gene, CDR1 is SQVTM and CDR2 is ANQGSEA. In DNA form, the CDR3 reads TGCAGCGTCGGGTCGGGGAACACCATATATTTT. As protein: CSVGSGNTIYF.

The V and J genes are TRBV5-1 and TRBJ1-6, with a weak D call TRBD1 (5 bases). CDR1 and CDR2 from the germline V gene are SGHRS and YFSETQ. The CDR3 is 17 amino acids. The V end lost 4 bases, the J end lost 0 bases, and 14 bases lay between the germline ends. CDR3 amino acids: CASSNDSPFSYNSPLHF. CDR3 coding DNA: TGCGCCAGCAGCAACGACAGTCCCTTCTCCTATAATTCACCCCTCCACTTT. The complete variable domain, with remaining parts taken from reference TRBV5-1 and TRBJ1-6, reads KAGVTQTPRYLIKTRGQQVTLSCSPISGHRSVSWYQQTPGQGLQFLFEYFSETQRNKGNFPGRFSGRQFSNSRSEMNVSTLELGDSALYLCASSNDSPFSYNSPLHFGNGTRLTVT.